These 27 T cell receptor beta chains came from one sample sequenced in a study. Cells sorted as Tregs were CD4+, CD25+ and CD127-/low. TCRdb processed the 5' RACE reads anew with MiXCR; each CDR3 protein has one entry. The table has 35,000 to 55,000 distinct CDR3 sequences, approximately 23% seen once; the top ten hold about 4.5%. Sequencing used Tregs sorted from a lymph node. All receptors derive from a female donor with breast cancer.

This clonotype turned up a few times. The V and J genes are TRBV4-2 and TRBJ2-5; 7 bases map to TRBD1. The germline gives CDR1 LGHNA, CDR2 YNFKEQ. CDR3 length equals 14 residues. The trim removed 1 base at V and 1 base at J, leaving 0 bases unmatched. In DNA form, the CDR3 reads TGTGCCAGCAGCCAAGGGACAGGCCAAGAGACCCAGTACTTC. Its protein product is CASSQGTGQETQYF.

This clonotype was detected ten times or more. V gene TRBV20-1 combines with J gene TRBJ1-1; D not certain. This CDR3 has 12 amino acids. The V gene lost 3 bases and the J gene lost 8 bases, with 13 bases spanning the gap. Germline loops: CDR1 DFQATT, CDR2 SNEGSKA (reference sequence). The DNA for the CDR3 is TGCAGTGCTAGTACACCGGACTGGGAAGCTTTCTTT. Translated, it gives CSASTPDWEAFF.

This clonotype was detected only a few times. V and J are TRBV11-2 and TRBJ2-7; D is unresolved. The CDR3 runs to 14 residues. The germline V gene encodes CDR1 SGHAT and CDR2 FQNNGV. The V and J ends lost 3 bases and 0 bases respectively, with 9 bases between them. CDR3 protein: CASSFGRSSYEQYF. For the CDR3, the DNA is TGTGCCAGCAGCTTTGGTAGGAGCTCCTACGAGCAGTACTTC. Full variable domain (outside the CDR3, taken from reference TRBV11-2 and TRBJ2-7): EAGVAQSPRYKIIEKRQSVAFWCNPISGHATLYWYQQILGQGPKLLIQFQNNGVVDDSQLPKDRFSAERLKGVDSTLKIQPAKLEDSAVYLCASSFGRSSYEQYFGPGTRLTVT.

V usage is TRBV2 and J usage is TRBJ2-3, with 11 bases that match TRBD2. The CDR3 runs to 16 residues. Per germline, CDR1 SNHLY and CDR2 FYNNEI. The J segment lost 3 bases and the V segment lost 5 bases, leaving 7 bases of the junction unmatched. CDR3 nucleotide sequence: TGTGCCAGCAGTCGGAGACTAGCGGGATTGACAGATACGCAGTATTTT. Protein product: CASSRRLAGLTDTQYF. Combining the CDR3 with reference TRBV2 and TRBJ2-3 gives the whole variable domain EPEVTQTPSHQVTQMGQEVILRCVPISNHLYFYWYRQILGQKVEFLVSFYNNEISEKSEIFDDQFSVERPDGSNFTLKIRSTKLEDSAMYFCASSRRLAGLTDTQYFGPGTRLTVL.

The gene calls are TRBV5-1 and TRBJ1-3; TRBD1 aligns across 7 bases. The V gene's germline CDR1 is SGHRS and CDR2 YFSETQ. The V gene end was trimmed by 0 bases and the J gene end by 2 bases; junction bases not matched to a gene: 5. The CDR3 loop spans 16 amino acids. DNA of the CDR3: TGCGCCAGCAGCTTGGGGACAGGTGCCGCTGGAAACACCATATATTTT. Translating gives CASSLGTGAAGNTIYF.

Of note for this clonotype: This may come from a read error, since a much larger clone is one base off. The chain couples TRBV28 to TRBJ2-1; 8 nucleotides agree with TRBD2. This CDR3 region has 15 residues. After removal of 6 bases from V and 4 bases from J, the junction contained 8 bases not matched to a gene. From germline, CDR1 is MDHEN and CDR2 SYDVKM. Here the CDR3 DNA reads TGTGCCAGCAGCTTTGGGCGGGAGGCATACAATGAGCAGTTCTTC. Encoded protein: CASSFGREAYNEQFF.

The rearrangement joins TRBV7-9 to TRBJ2-1, with D perhaps matching TRBD2 (6 bases). Germline CDR1 reads SEHNR; CDR2 reads FQNEAQ (reference sequence). The CDR3 covers 12 residues. V gave up 5 bases and J gave up 10 bases, with 12 bases separating them. The CDR3 is CASSPHGSEQFF. As DNA, the CDR3 is TGTGCCAGCAGCCCGCACGGGAGCGAGCAGTTCTTC. Filled out from reference TRBV7-9 and TRBJ2-1, the complete variable domain reads DTGVSQNPRHKITKRGQNVTFRCDPISEHNRLYWYRQTLGQGPEFLTYFQNEAQLEKSRLLSDRFSAERPKGSFSTLEIQRTEQGDSAMYLCASSPHGSEQFFGPGTRLTVL.

The chain is built from TRBV9 and TRBJ2-7; D is unclear. The CDR3 contains 15 residues. Germline CDR1 SGDLS, CDR2 YYNGEE. Trimming left V 0 bases short and J 3 bases short, with 13 bases between. Here the CDR3 reads CASSVVETSIYEQYF. The CDR3 DNA reads TGTGCCAGCAGCGTAGTTGAGACATCGATCTACGAGCAGTACTTC.

The table lists this clonotype with many counts. V and J are TRBV9 and TRBJ2-1, with 8 nucleotides matching TRBD2. The CDR3 has 15 amino acids. Trimming removed 4 bases from V and 0 bases from J; junction bases left unmatched: 3. Germline V CDR1 and CDR2: SGDLS, YYNGEE. CDR3 DNA sequence: TGTGCCAGCAGCCCCGGGGGGGCCTCCTACAATGAGCAGTTCTTC. This sequence encodes CASSPGGASYNEQFF.

The chain employs TRBV4-1 and TRBJ1-2; TRBD1 aligns across 8 bases. Germline CDR1 MGHRA, CDR2 YSYEKL. The CDR3 has 18 residues. J gave up 5 bases and V 3 bases, and 17 bases lay outside the gene matches. This chain's CDR3 is CASSHVWTGPEIRYGYTF. Written as DNA, the CDR3 is TGCGCCAGCAGCCATGTCTGGACAGGGCCAGAGATAAGGTATGGCTACACCTTC.

This clonotype was recorded once. A much larger clone is a single base away; this may be a read error. The rearrangement joins TRBV5-1 to TRBJ2-7, with D perhaps being TRBD1 or TRBD2 (5 bases each). CDR1 SGHRS and CDR2 YFSETQ come from the germline V gene. The CDR3 has 13 residues. CDR3 nucleotides: TGCGCCAGCAGCTTGGAGAGGGGATACGAGCTGTACTTC. The encoded protein is CASSLERGYELYF.

The chain uses TRBV20-1 and TRBJ2-1, with D tentatively TRBD1 (6 bases). Per germline, CDR1 DFQATT and CDR2 SNEGSKA (reference sequence). With 8 bases removed from V and 5 bases from J, the gap between germline ends came to 19 bases. CDR3 size: 14 residues. CDR3 bases: TGCAGTATACCGGGACATCAGTTGAACAATGAGCAGTTCTTC. It translates to CSIPGHQLNNEQFF.

The chain employs TRBV25-1 and TRBJ2-5, with TRBD2 identical over 8 bases. Germline V gives CDR1 MGHDK, CDR2 SYGVNS. J lost 6 bases, V lost 7 bases, and 10 bases had no gene match. This CDR3 is 14 amino acids long. CDR3 DNA sequence: TGTGCCAGCATGAGACCCGGGACTAGTCAGACCCAGTACTTC. This sequence encodes CASMRPGTSQTQYF.

This clonotype was detected only a few times. V and J are TRBV12-3 or TRBV12-4 and TRBJ2-1, with TRBD1 as a possible D gene (6 bases). The CDR3 covers 15 residues. Trimming removed 5 bases at V and 9 bases at J, with 20 bases between. CDR3 protein: CASSVQGTSTGEQFF. For the CDR3, the DNA is TGTGCCAGCAGTGTACAGGGAACCTCTACAGGTGAGCAGTTCTTC.

This clonotype was seen many times. This chain connects TRBV29-1 to TRBJ1-5; D not resolved. Germline values: CDR1 SQVTM, CDR2 ANQGSEA. Deletions cut 4 bases from V and 5 bases from J, with 12 bases between. The CDR3 consists of 13 residues. The CDR3 DNA sequence: TGCAGCGTTGGGGTGAGCGCGGATCAGCCCCAGCATTTT. Protein: CSVGVSADQPQHF. Full variable domain (missing parts from reference TRBV29-1 and TRBJ1-5): SAVISQKPSRDICQRGTSLTIQCQVDSQVTMMFWYRQQPGQSLTLIATANQGSEATYESGFVIDKFPISRPNLTFSTLTVSNMSPEDSSIYLCSVGVSADQPQHFGDGTRLSIL.

This clonotype turned up a few times. The gene calls are TRBV18 and TRBJ1-3, with D hard to call. Germline CDR1 reads KGHSH; CDR2 reads LQKENI. The CDR3 runs to 15 residues. Trimming cost V 6 bases and J 0 bases, with 12 bases left between them. CDR3 residues: CASSQTPSSGNTIYF. Written as DNA, the CDR3 is TGTGCCAGCTCCCAGACACCGAGCTCTGGAAACACCATATATTTT.

This clonotype showed up just a few times. The chain employs TRBV5-1 and TRBJ2-7; D is perhaps TRBD2 (5 bases). CDR3 length: 15 residues. Germline CDR1 and CDR2: SGHRS and YFSETQ. Trimming took 0 bases from V and 5 from J, leaving 15 bases between them. For the CDR3, the DNA is TGCGCCAGCAGCTTGGCCGGGATTGGGAACCACGAGCAGTACTTC. Translating gives CASSLAGIGNHEQYF.

This clonotype was counted ten times or more. This chain uses TRBV4-2 with TRBJ2-7; 7 bases map to TRBD1. Germline V gene data show CDR1 as LGHNA and CDR2 as YNFKEQ. This CDR3 is built from 16 residues. With V trimmed by 1 base and J by 2 bases, 8 bases remained unmatched. The CDR3 DNA sequence: TGTGCCAGCAGCCAAGGTGACTCTACAGGGGCCTACGAGCAGTACTTC. As protein: CASSQGDSTGAYEQYF.

This clonotype was observed a handful of times. The genes are TRBV15 and TRBJ2-1; 10 nucleotides align to TRBD2. The CDR3 runs 15 residues. Trimming removed 6 bases from V and 4 bases from J; junction bases left unmatched: 6. Germline V gives CDR1 LNHNV, CDR2 YYDKDF (reference sequence). CDR3 DNA: TGTGCCACCAGAAGGACTAGCGGAGATTACAATGAGCAGTTCTTC. Its translation is CATRRTSGDYNEQFF. Supplemented by reference TRBV15 and TRBJ2-1, the full variable domain reads DAMVIQNPRYQVTQFGKPVTLSCSQTLNHNVMYWYQQKSSQAPKLLFHYYDKDFNNEADTPDNFQSRRPNTSFCFLDIRSPGLGDTAMYLCATRRTSGDYNEQFFGPGTRLTVL.

CDR3 in amino acids: CATSRDQGYLSEQYF. In nucleotides, the CDR3 is TGTGCCACCAGCAGAGATCAAGGGTACCTCTCGGAGCAGTACTTC. J is TRBJ2-7 and V is TRBV15, with no clear D. The CDR3 spans 15 residues. Germline V gene data show CDR1 as LNHNV and CDR2 as YYDKDF (reference sequence). Trimming removed 0 bases at V and 7 bases at J, with 16 bases between. Looking up the rest from reference TRBV15 and TRBJ2-7 gives the full variable domain: DAMVIQNPRYQVTQFGKPVTLSCSQTLNHNVMYWYQQKSSQAPKLLFHYYDKDFNNEADTPDNFQSRRPNTSFCFLDIRSPGLGDTAMYLCATSRDQGYLSEQYFGPGTRLTVT.

This clonotype was observed a few times. V and J are TRBV4-1 and TRBJ1-6; TRBD1 agrees at 10 bases. The CDR3 loop spans 14 amino acids. Germline V gene sequence: CDR1 MGHRA, CDR2 YSYEKL. V lost 8 bases and J lost 7; bases outside the gene matches: 5. In nucleotides, the CDR3 is TGCGCCAGCGGACCGGGACAGGGGAATTCACCCCTCCACTTT. Amino acid sequence: CASGPGQGNSPLHF.

There are a few counts of this clonotype. The chain recombines TRBV20-1 with TRBJ1-6; D gene ambiguous. From germline, CDR1 is DFQATT and CDR2 SNEGSKA (reference sequence). With 0 bases removed from V and 3 bases from J, the gap between germline ends came to 0 bases. The CDR3 is 12 residues long. The CDR3 coding sequence is TGCAGTGCTAGAGACTATAATTCACCCCTCCACTTT. Translating gives CSARDYNSPLHF.

In its sample, this clonotype was seen a few times. This CDR3 is CASSLSGVYNEQFF. For the CDR3, the DNA is TGCGCCAGCAGCTTATCAGGAGTCTACAATGAGCAGTTCTTC. The chain carries TRBV5-1 and TRBJ2-1; D remains ambiguous. Germline V CDR1 and CDR2: SGHRS, YFSETQ. CDR3 length: 14 amino acids. Trimming removed 2 bases at V and 3 bases at J, with 9 bases between.

The chain carries TRBV5-4 and TRBJ2-5; a possible D gene is TRBD2 (5 bases). Trimming pared 0 bases from V and 3 bases from J, leaving 21 bases between. This CDR3 region has 18 residues. The germline CDR1 and CDR2 sequences are SGHNT and YYREEE (reference sequence). The CDR3 DNA sequence: TGTGCCAGCAGCTTGGGGGAAGTGATTAGCGACTCCGAAGAGACCCAGTACTTC. Encoded protein: CASSLGEVISDSEETQYF.

By proportion, this clonotype is medium-sized. Written as DNA, the CDR3 is TGTGCCATCAGTGAGTCCACAGGGGGCGGCGAGCAGTACTTC. Its protein is CAISESTGGGEQYF. This rearrangement joins TRBV10-3 to TRBJ2-7; 9 bases map to TRBD1. Per germline, CDR1 ENHRY and CDR2 SYGVKD. Trimming removed 0 bases from V and 6 bases from J; junction bases left unmatched: 3. There are 14 residues in the CDR3.

This clonotype was seen at least ten times. V gene TRBV27 combines with J gene TRBJ2-3; perhaps TRBD1 as D (5 bases). CDR1 is MNHEY, CDR2 SMNVEV, per germline (reference sequence). There are 15 residues in the CDR3. Between the trimmed V and J ends, which lost 0 bases and 4 bases, there was a span of 11 bases. The CDR3 reads CASSLSWQGSDTQYF. DNA of the CDR3: TGTGCCAGCAGTTTATCGTGGCAGGGCTCAGATACGCAGTATTTT.

In this sample, this clonotype turned up a few times. This chain connects TRBV7-9 to TRBJ1-5; the D is unclear. The CDR3 spans 13 residues. Germline V gene lookup returns CDR1 SEHNR and CDR2 FQNEAQ (reference sequence). V was cut by 5 bases and J by 5 bases, with 10 bases left in between. The CDR3 spells CASSIGQDQPQHF. The CDR3 DNA reads TGTGCCAGCAGCATTGGCCAGGATCAGCCCCAGCATTTT. Combining the CDR3 with reference TRBV7-9 and TRBJ1-5 gives the whole variable domain DTGVSQNPRHKITKRGQNVTFRCDPISEHNRLYWYRQTLGQGPEFLTYFQNEAQLEKSRLLSDRFSAERPKGSFSTLEIQRTEQGDSAMYLCASSIGQDQPQHFGDGTRLSIL.